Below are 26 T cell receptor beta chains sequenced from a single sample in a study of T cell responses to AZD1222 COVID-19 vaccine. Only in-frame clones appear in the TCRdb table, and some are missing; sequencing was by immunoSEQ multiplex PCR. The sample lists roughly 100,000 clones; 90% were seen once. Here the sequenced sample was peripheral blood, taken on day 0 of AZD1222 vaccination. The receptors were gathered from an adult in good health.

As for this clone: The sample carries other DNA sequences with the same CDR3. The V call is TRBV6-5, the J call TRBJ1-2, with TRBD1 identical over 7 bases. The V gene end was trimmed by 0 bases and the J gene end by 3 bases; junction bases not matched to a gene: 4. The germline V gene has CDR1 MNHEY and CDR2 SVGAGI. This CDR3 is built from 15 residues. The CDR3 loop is CASSYSAGGDYGYTF. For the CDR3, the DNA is TGTGCCAGCAGTTACTCGGCAGGGGGGGACTATGGCTACACCTTC.

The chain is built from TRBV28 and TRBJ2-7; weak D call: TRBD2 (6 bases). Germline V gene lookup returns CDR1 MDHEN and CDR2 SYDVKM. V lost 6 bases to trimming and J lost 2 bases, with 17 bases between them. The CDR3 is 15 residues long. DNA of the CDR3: TGTGCCAGCAGACTTTTGGGGGGACGGCCCTACGAGCAGTACTTC. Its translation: CASRLLGGRPYEQYF.

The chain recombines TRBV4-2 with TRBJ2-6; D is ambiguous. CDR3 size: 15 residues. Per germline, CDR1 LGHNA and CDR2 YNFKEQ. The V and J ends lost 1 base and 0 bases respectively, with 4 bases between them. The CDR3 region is CASSQAASGANVLTF. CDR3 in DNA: TGTGCCAGCAGCCAAGCTGCCTCTGGGGCCAACGTCCTGACTTTC.

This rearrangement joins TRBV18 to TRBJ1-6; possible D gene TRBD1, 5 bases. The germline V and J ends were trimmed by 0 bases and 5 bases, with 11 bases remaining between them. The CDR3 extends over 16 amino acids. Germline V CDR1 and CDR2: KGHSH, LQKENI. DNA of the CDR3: TGTGCCAGCTCACCACCCAACAGGTTCGATAATTCACCCCTCCACTTT. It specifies CASSPPNRFDNSPLHF.

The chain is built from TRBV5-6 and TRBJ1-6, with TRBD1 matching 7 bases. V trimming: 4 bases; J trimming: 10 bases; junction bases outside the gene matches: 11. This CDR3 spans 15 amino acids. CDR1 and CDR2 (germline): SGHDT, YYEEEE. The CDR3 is CASSPFDRAGSPLHF. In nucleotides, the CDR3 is TGTGCCAGCAGCCCCTTTGACAGGGCCGGGTCACCCCTCCACTTT.

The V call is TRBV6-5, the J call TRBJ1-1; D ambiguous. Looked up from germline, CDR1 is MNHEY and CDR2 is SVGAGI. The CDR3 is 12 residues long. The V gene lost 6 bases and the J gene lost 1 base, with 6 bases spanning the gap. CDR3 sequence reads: CASRFENTEAFF. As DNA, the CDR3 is TGTGCCAGCAGGTTTGAGAACACTGAAGCTTTCTTT.

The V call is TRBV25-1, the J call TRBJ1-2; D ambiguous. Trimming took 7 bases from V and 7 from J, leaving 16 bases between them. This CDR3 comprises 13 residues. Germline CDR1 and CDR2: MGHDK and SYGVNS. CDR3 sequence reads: CASTLVEGSGYTF. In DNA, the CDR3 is TGTGCCAGCACCTTGGTAGAAGGGTCTGGCTACACCTTC.

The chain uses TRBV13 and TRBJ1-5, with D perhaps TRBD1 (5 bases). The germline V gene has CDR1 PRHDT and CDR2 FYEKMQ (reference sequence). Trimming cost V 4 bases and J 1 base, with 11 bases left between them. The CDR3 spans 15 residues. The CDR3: CASSSGLLSNQPQHF. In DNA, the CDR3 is TGTGCCAGCAGCTCGGGACTGCTAAGCAATCAGCCCCAGCATTTT.

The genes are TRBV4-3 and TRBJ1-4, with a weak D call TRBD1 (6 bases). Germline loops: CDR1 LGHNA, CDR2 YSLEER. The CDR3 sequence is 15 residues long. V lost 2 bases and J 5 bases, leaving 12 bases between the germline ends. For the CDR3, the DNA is TGCGCCAGCAGCCAATCTTGGCAGGGGAATGAAAAACTGTTTTTT. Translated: CASSQSWQGNEKLFF.

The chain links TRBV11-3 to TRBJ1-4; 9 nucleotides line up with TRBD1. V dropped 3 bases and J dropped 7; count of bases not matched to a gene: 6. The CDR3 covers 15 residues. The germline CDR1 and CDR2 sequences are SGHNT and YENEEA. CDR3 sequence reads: CASSFPGQGFEKLFF. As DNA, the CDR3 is TGTGCCAGCAGCTTCCCGGGACAGGGCTTTGAAAAACTGTTTTTT.

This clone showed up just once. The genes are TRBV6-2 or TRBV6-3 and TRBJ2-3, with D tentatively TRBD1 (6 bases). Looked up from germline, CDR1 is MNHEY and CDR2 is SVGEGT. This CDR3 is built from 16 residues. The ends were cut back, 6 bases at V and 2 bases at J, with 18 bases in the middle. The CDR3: CASSPLSGHYTDTQYF. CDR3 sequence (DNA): TGTGCCAGCAGCCCCCTGTCGGGACACTACACAGATACGCAGTATTTT.

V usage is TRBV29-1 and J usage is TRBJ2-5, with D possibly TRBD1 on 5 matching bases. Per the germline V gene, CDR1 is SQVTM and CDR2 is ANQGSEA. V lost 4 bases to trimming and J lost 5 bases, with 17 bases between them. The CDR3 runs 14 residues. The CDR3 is CSVGGRVVGETQYF. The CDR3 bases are TGCAGCGTTGGAGGCAGGGTGGTCGGGGAGACCCAGTACTTC. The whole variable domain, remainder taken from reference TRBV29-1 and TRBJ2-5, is SAVISQKPSRDICQRGTSLTIQCQVDSQVTMMFWYRQQPGQSLTLIATANQGSEATYESGFVIDKFPISRPNLTFSTLTVSNMSPEDSSIYLCSVGGRVVGETQYFGPGTRLLVL.

CDR3 DNA: TGTGCCAGTAGCCTAAGGGGTGCTGAGCAGTTCTTC. Translated: CASSLRGAEQFF. The chain joins TRBV19 to TRBJ2-1; a possible D gene is TRBD1 (5 bases). Per germline, CDR1 LNHDA and CDR2 SQIVND (reference sequence). This CDR3 comprises 12 residues. With 6 bases removed from V and 9 bases from J, the gap between germline ends came to 12 bases.

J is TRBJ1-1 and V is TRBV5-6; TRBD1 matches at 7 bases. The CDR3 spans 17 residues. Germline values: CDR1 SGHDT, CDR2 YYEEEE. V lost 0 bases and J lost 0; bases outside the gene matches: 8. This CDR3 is CASSLVLWDSMNTEAFF. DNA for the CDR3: TGTGCCAGCAGCTTGGTACTCTGGGACAGCATGAACACTGAAGCTTTCTTT.

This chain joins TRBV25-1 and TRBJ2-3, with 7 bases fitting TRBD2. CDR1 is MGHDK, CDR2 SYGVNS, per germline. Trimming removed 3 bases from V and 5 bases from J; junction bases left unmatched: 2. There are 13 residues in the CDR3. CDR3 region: CASSEASGDTQYF. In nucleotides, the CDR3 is TGTGCCAGCAGTGAGGCTAGCGGAGATACGCAGTATTTT.

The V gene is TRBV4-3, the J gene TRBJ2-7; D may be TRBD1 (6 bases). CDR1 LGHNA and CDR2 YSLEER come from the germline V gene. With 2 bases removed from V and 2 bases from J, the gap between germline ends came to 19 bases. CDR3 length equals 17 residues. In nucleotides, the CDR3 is TGCGCCAGCAGCCAATCTTACCCACAGGGTCAGCCCTACGAGCAGTACTTC. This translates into CASSQSYPQGQPYEQYF.

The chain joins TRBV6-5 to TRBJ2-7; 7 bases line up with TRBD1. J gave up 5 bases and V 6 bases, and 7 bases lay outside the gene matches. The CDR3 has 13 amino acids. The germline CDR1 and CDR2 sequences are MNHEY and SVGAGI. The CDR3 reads CASSPGQPNEQYF. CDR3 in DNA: TGTGCCAGCAGCCCGGGACAGCCTAACGAGCAGTACTTC.

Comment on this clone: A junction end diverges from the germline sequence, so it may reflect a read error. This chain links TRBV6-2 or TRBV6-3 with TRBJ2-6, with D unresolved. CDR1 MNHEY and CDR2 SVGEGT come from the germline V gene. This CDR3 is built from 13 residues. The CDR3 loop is CAGSPPGANVLTF. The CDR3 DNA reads TGTGCCGGCAGCCCCCCTGGGGCCAACGTCCTGACTTTC.

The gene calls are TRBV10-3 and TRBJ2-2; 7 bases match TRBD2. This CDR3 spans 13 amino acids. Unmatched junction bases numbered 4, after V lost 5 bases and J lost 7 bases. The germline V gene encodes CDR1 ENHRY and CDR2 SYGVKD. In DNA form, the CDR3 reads TGTGCCATCAGTAGCGGGGTTAACGGGGAGCTGTTTTTT. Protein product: CAISSGVNGELFF.

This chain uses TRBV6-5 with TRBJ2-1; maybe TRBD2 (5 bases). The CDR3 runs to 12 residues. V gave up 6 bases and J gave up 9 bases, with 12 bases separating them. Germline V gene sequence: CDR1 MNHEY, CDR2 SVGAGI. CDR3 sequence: CASSRGGGEQFF. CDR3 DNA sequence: TGTGCCAGCAGCCGAGGAGGCGGTGAGCAGTTCTTC.

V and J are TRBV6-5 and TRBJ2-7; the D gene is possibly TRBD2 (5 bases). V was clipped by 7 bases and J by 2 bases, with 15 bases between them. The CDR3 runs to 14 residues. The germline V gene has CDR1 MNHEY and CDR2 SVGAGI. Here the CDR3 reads CASTGNVYAYEQYF. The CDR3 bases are TGTGCCAGCACGGGGAACGTTTACGCCTACGAGCAGTACTTC.

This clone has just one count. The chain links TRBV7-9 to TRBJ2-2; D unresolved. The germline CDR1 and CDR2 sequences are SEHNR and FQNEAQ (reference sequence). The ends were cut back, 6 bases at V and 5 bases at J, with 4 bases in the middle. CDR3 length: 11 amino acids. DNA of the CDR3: TGTGCCAGCAGGATAACCGGGGAGCTGTTTTTT. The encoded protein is CASRITGELFF.

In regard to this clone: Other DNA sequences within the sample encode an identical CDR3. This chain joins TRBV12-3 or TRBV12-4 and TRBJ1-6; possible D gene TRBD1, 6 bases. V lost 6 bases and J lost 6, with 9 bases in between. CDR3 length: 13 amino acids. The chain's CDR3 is CASSLDSNSPLHF. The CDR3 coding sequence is TGTGCCAGCAGCTTGGACAGTAATTCACCCCTCCACTTT.

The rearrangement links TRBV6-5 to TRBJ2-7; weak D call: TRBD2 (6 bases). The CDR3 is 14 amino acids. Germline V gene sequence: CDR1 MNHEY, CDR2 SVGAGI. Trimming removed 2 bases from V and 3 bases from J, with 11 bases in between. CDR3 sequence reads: CASSYRGTNYEQYF. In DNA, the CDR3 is TGTGCCAGCAGTTACCGGGGGACCAACTACGAGCAGTACTTC.

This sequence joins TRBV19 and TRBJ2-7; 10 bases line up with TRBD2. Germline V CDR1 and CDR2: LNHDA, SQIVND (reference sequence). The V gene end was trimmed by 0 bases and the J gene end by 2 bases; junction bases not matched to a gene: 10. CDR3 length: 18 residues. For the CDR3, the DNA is TGTGCCAGTAGTATAGATGTCGGTAGCGGGGGGATAACCTACGAGCAGTACTTC. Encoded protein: CASSIDVGSGGITYEQYF.

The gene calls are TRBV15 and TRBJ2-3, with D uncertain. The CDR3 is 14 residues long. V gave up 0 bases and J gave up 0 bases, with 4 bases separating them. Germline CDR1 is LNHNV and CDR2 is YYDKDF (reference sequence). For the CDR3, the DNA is TGTGCCACCAGCAGAGATCCTAGCACAGATACGCAGTATTTT. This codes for CATSRDPSTDTQYF. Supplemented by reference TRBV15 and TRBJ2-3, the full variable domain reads DAMVIQNPRYQVTQFGKPVTLSCSQTLNHNVMYWYQQKSSQAPKLLFHYYDKDFNNEADTPDNFQSRRPNTSFCFLDIRSPGLGDTAMYLCATSRDPSTDTQYFGPGTRLTVL.